This T cell receptor beta chain was retrieved from a study of blood T cell repertoires in COVID-19. This clone showed up just a few times. Trimming pared 3 bases from V and 8 bases from J, leaving 20 bases between. The V gene's germline CDR1 is LNHDA and CDR2 SQIVND (reference sequence). The CDR3 is made up of 16 amino acids. Sequencing used immunoSEQ multiplex PCR; TCRdb keeps in-frame clones, though not all of them. The sample carries roughly 400,000 clones, over 75% recorded once. The chain employs TRBV19 and TRBJ1-5; D is perhaps TRBD1 (6 bases). This receptor was taken from a woman aged 55-69 years with COVID-19, enrolled during active disease. Sequenced input: peripheral blood. CDR3 nucleotide sequence: TGTGCCAGTAGTATGAGAGGGGGTAAATTCATTAAGCCCCAGCATTTT. It is translated as CASSMRGGKFIKPQHF.